The 9 T cell receptor beta chains listed next were all sequenced from one sample in a study of blood T cell repertoires in COVID-19. Method: immunoSEQ multiplex PCR; TCRdb's copy keeps in-frame clones and lacks some. The data contain 360,000 or so clones, approximately 84% of them singletons. Source material: PBMCs or T cells enriched from blood (not recorded which). The receptors were sampled from a woman in her twenties or thirties who had recovered from COVID-19.

The chain joins TRBV5-1 to TRBJ2-3; D remains unclear. Germline assignment: CDR1 SGHRS and CDR2 YFSETQ. This CDR3 region has 15 residues. Trimming pared 0 bases from V and 2 bases from J, leaving 10 bases between. The CDR3 sequence: CASSLGGIYTDTQYF. For the CDR3, the DNA is TGCGCCAGCAGCTTGGGAGGAATCTACACAGATACGCAGTATTTT.

J is TRBJ2-3 and V is TRBV2, with 7 bases identical to TRBD2. Germline V lookup: CDR1 SNHLY, CDR2 FYNNEI. The CDR3 contains 14 residues. The junction had 9 bases not matched to a gene; V was cut back by 10 bases and J by 2 bases. Here the CDR3 reads CATLTAGPTDTQYF. In DNA form, the CDR3 reads TGTGCCACGCTAACAGCGGGGCCCACAGATACGCAGTATTTT.

This chain joins TRBV6-5 and TRBJ1-1; tentatively, D is TRBD1 (5 bases). V shed 7 bases and J shed 4 bases, with 13 bases lying between them. The CDR3 has 13 residues. CDR1 and CDR2 (germline): MNHEY, SVGAGI. The CDR3 region is CASMMPGSTEAFF. CDR3 coding DNA: TGTGCCAGCATGATGCCAGGGTCCACTGAAGCTTTCTTT.

The chain uses TRBV9 and TRBJ1-5; 7 positions agree with TRBD1. Germline assignment: CDR1 SGDLS and CDR2 YYNGEE. V trimming: 0 bases; J trimming: 5 bases; junction bases outside the gene matches: 8. CDR3 size: 16 residues. In DNA form, the CDR3 reads TGTGCCAGCAGCGTAGGAGGGGCAGGGGGACATCAGCCCCAGCATTTT. Encoded protein: CASSVGGAGGHQPQHF.

The chain is built from TRBV6-5 and TRBJ2-5; 7 bases line up with TRBD2. This CDR3 is built from 16 residues. V trimming: 0 bases; J trimming: 5 bases; junction bases outside the gene matches: 9. Germline loops: CDR1 MNHEY, CDR2 SVGAGI. The CDR3 region is CASSYSGGSRRETQYF. DNA of the CDR3: TGTGCCAGCAGTTACTCCGGCGGGAGCAGAAGGGAGACCCAGTACTTC.

The chain links TRBV4-2 to TRBJ1-2; no clear D gene. Germline V gene sequence: CDR1 LGHNA, CDR2 YNFKEQ. Trimming took 0 bases from V and 7 from J, leaving 6 bases between them. This CDR3 region has 12 residues. CDR3 residues: CASSQDSSGYTF. CDR3 sequence (DNA): TGTGCCAGCAGCCAAGATAGCAGTGGCTACACCTTC.

The V and J genes are TRBV5-4 and TRBJ2-7; D ambiguous. V was clipped by 4 bases and J by 0 bases, with 11 bases between them. The CDR3 sequence is 14 residues long. From germline, CDR1 is SGHNT and CDR2 YYREEE (reference sequence). In nucleotides, the CDR3 is TGTGCCAGCAGCGTCGACCCAGGCTCCTACGAGCAGTACTTC. Translated: CASSVDPGSYEQYF.

The gene calls are TRBV2 and TRBJ2-5; 10 bases are shared with TRBD2. Germline V gene lookup returns CDR1 SNHLY and CDR2 FYNNEI. The J segment lost 1 base and the V segment lost 7 bases, leaving 6 bases of the junction unmatched. CDR3 length: 15 residues. CDR3 sequence reads: CASTRWTSGQETQYF. The CDR3, as DNA: TGTGCCAGCACCCGATGGACTAGCGGCCAAGAGACCCAGTACTTC.

This rearrangement joins TRBV12-3 or TRBV12-4 to TRBJ2-5; possibly TRBD1 for D (6 bases). V lost 6 bases and J lost 4, with 12 bases in between. The CDR3 consists of 13 residues. CDR3 in DNA: TGTGCCAGCAGCCACAGGGTTGGAGAGACCCAGTACTTC. It specifies CASSHRVGETQYF.